One TCR beta chain is described in this entry. Its antigen is not known. This sample was taken from a study of human T cells and chemical hapten exposure. Overall study: Readings were taken at 6 days from patch tests that had applied 0.01% DPC to the upper back. The study's findings and limits: DPC sensitization did not alter TCRs above 1 in 1000 frequency. Clustering by CDR3 similarity yielded significantly more large clusters from expanded TCRs than controls.

CDR1 and CDR2 from the germline V gene are LGHDT and YNNKEL (reference sequence). V lost 4 bases, J lost 4 bases, and 8 bases lay in between. The CDR3 has 12 residues. Time point reported: patch test 1, 2 weeks after DPC sensitization. Treatment defined: therapeutic diphenylcyclopropenone sensitization with weekly scalp DPC. Per the original methods: Per sample, the median was roughly 96,000 TCRs, with values from around 25,000 to 690,000. Using its own MiXCR run on the RACE reads, TCRdb lists one record per CDR3 protein. The V and J calls and clone size are TCRdb's, not the authors'. The sample includes about 49,000 distinct CDR3 sequences, approximately 9.1% of them seen just once.

V usage is TRBV3-1 and J usage is TRBJ2-7; D uncertain. The sequence came from a woman aged 50 to 65 with alopecia areata. Some clones in this sample may be carry-over from other donors' samples. The sample consisted of whole blood, taken in connection with sensitization to the hapten diphenylcyclopropenone (DPC). The CDR3 protein is CASSRTSYEQYF. The CDR3 DNA reads TGTGCCAGCAGCCGCACGAGTTACGAGCAGTACTTC.